The 26 T cell receptor beta chains given below trace back to one sample, sequenced in a study of T cell responses to AZD1222 COVID-19 vaccine. Sequencing was performed with immunoSEQ multiplex PCR; in TCRdb, only in-frame clones are kept and a portion is missing. The sample carries around 190,000 clones, approximately 93% recorded once. The input for sequencing was peripheral blood, taken 28 days after the second AZD1222 dose. These TCRs come from an adult who received the AZD1222 COVID-19 vaccine.

The chain is built from TRBV5-6 and TRBJ2-1; 10 bases map to TRBD2. This CDR3 has 15 residues. After removal of 4 bases from V and 7 bases from J, the junction contained 8 bases not matched to a gene. Looked up from germline, CDR1 is SGHDT and CDR2 is YYEEEE. The CDR3 loop reads CASSPGTSVINEQFF. The CDR3 coding sequence is TGTGCCAGCAGCCCCGGGACTAGCGTGATAAATGAGCAGTTCTTC. The variable domain in full, completed from reference TRBV5-6 and TRBJ2-1, reads DAGVTQSPTHLIKTRGQQVTLRCSPKSGHDTVSWYQQALGQGPQFIFQYYEEEERQRGNFPDRFSGHQFPNYSSELNVNALLLGDSALYLCASSPGTSVINEQFFGPGTRLTVL.

V and J are TRBV4-1 and TRBJ2-7; the match to TRBD1 covers 8 bases. Per germline, CDR1 MGHRA and CDR2 YSYEKL. CDR3 length equals 13 residues. Trimming cost V 4 bases and J 7 bases; bases outside gene matches: 6. The CDR3 sequence is CASSPGQGWEQYF. As DNA, the CDR3 is TGCGCCAGCAGCCCCGGACAGGGCTGGGAGCAGTACTTC.

The chain joins TRBV7-2 to TRBJ1-4; 8 bases align to TRBD1. The CDR3 consists of 14 residues. Germline V gives CDR1 SGHTA, CDR2 FQGNSA. Trimming cost V 5 bases and J 8 bases; bases outside gene matches: 7. The CDR3 sequence: CASSPGQGREKLFF. The CDR3 DNA is TGTGCCAGCAGCCCCGGACAGGGAAGGGAAAAACTGTTTTTT.

The chain couples TRBV7-3 to TRBJ1-2; D may be TRBD1 (5 bases). Germline CDR1 reads SGHTA; CDR2 reads FQGTGA. V shed 3 bases and J shed 6 bases, with 11 bases lying between them. This CDR3 is built from 13 residues. DNA for the CDR3: TGTGCCAGCAGCTTTCAGGGAGGGAATGGCTACACCTTC. This gives the protein CASSFQGGNGYTF.

This sequence joins TRBV7-3 and TRBJ2-3, with TRBD2 matching over 8 bases. The CDR3 spans 15 residues. The trim removed 5 bases at V and 4 bases at J, leaving 8 bases unmatched. Germline V CDR1 and CDR2: SGHTA, FQGTGA. As DNA, the CDR3 is TGTGCCAGCAGCCGAGGGACTAGTCCGGCAGATACGCAGTATTTT. Translating gives CASSRGTSPADTQYF. The full variable domain, rest sourced from reference TRBV7-3 and TRBJ2-3, is GAGVSQTPSNKVTEKGKYVELRCDPISGHTALYWYRQSLGQGPEFLIYFQGTGAADDSGLPNDRFFAVRPEGSVSTLKIQRTERGDSAVYLCASSRGTSPADTQYFGPGTRLTVL.

The CDR3, as DNA: TGTGCCATCAAACGTAGCGGGGGGCAAGAAGAGACCCAGTACTTC. Protein product: CAIKRSGGQEETQYF. The chain employs TRBV10-3 and TRBJ2-5; 10 nucleotides match TRBD2. Germline V gives CDR1 ENHRY, CDR2 SYGVKD. The junction had 8 bases not matched to a gene; V was cut back by 7 bases and J by 3 bases. The CDR3 has 15 amino acids.

This chain connects TRBV6-5 to TRBJ1-4; unclear D gene. This CDR3 spans 13 amino acids. V lost 5 bases, J lost 6 bases, and 10 bases lay in between. Per the germline V gene, CDR1 is MNHEY and CDR2 is SVGAGI. In nucleotides, the CDR3 is TGTGCCAGCAGTATCGGAAGGGATGAAAAACTGTTTTTT. Its translation: CASSIGRDEKLFF.

The chain uses TRBV4-2 and TRBJ2-7; no clear D. CDR1 and CDR2 from the germline V gene are LGHNA and YNFKEQ. With 0 bases removed from V and 5 bases from J, the gap between germline ends came to 14 bases. The CDR3 has 15 amino acids. The CDR3 region is CASSQDRPLRNEQYF. The CDR3 DNA reads TGTGCCAGCAGCCAAGATCGACCCCTTAGGAACGAGCAGTACTTC.

This clone was observed once. The CDR3 DNA is TGTGCCAGCAGCTTACCCTCGACAGGGGGGCGTGAAAAACTGTTTTTT. Amino acids: CASSLPSTGGREKLFF. This rearrangement joins TRBV11-3 to TRBJ1-4; 9 positions agree with TRBD1. Germline V gene data show CDR1 as SGHNT and CDR2 as YENEEA. This CDR3 is built from 16 residues. Trimming at V came to 2 bases and at J to 7 bases, leaving 8 bases not matched to a gene.

V is TRBV2 and J is TRBJ2-5, with D possibly matching TRBD1 (6 bases). Looked up from germline, CDR1 is SNHLY and CDR2 is FYNNEI. The length of the CDR3 is 12 residues. V lost 7 bases and J lost 1, with 7 bases in between. The CDR3 region is CASNRAQETQYF. CDR3 DNA sequence: TGTGCCAGCAACAGGGCCCAAGAGACCCAGTACTTC.

This chain links TRBV27 with TRBJ2-7; tentative D call: TRBD1 (5 bases). The CDR3 runs to 13 residues. Germline-derived CDR1 and CDR2 are MNHEY and SMNVEV (reference sequence). Trimming shortened V by 4 bases and J by 4 bases, and 11 bases separated the two germline ends. This CDR3 reads CASSSFGAYEQYF. Here the CDR3 DNA reads TGTGCCAGCAGTTCCTTTGGGGCTTACGAGCAGTACTTC.

This chain uses TRBV10-1 with TRBJ2-7; D perhaps matches TRBD1 (5 bases). The CDR3 consists of 14 residues. Trimming removed 6 bases at V and 3 bases at J, with 15 bases between. Germline lookup yields CDR1 WNHNN and CDR2 SYGVQD (reference sequence). CDR3 protein: CASSSGAGNYEQYF. The CDR3 coding sequence is TGCGCCAGCAGCTCTGGGGCAGGCAACTACGAGCAGTACTTC.

The J gene is TRBJ1-2, the V gene TRBV7-9; tentative D call: TRBD1 (6 bases). There are 15 residues in the CDR3. Deletions cut 2 bases from V and 5 bases from J, with 15 bases between. The germline V gene encodes CDR1 SEHNR and CDR2 FQNEAQ (reference sequence). The CDR3 region has the DNA TGTGCCAGCAGCTTAATCAGGGGATATCAATATGGCTACACCTTC. Protein: CASSLIRGYQYGYTF.

The rearrangement uses TRBV5-4 and TRBJ1-1, with 7 bases fitting TRBD1. Trimming took 4 bases from V and 3 from J; bases not matched to a gene: 3. The CDR3 runs to 13 residues. Per the germline V gene, CDR1 is SGHNT and CDR2 is YYREEE (reference sequence). The CDR3: CASSRDSHTEAFF. In DNA, the CDR3 is TGTGCCAGCAGCAGGGACAGTCACACTGAAGCTTTCTTT.

V usage is TRBV5-4 and J usage is TRBJ2-7, with TRBD1 matching over 9 bases. The length of the CDR3 is 15 residues. V dropped 4 bases and J dropped 1; count of bases not matched to a gene: 6. Germline CDR1 SGHNT, CDR2 YYREEE (reference sequence). This CDR3 is CASSHRDRASYEQYF. CDR3 in DNA: TGTGCCAGCAGCCACCGGGACAGGGCGTCCTACGAGCAGTACTTC.

The V gene is TRBV4-1, the J gene TRBJ1-2; D is ambiguous. Germline V gives CDR1 MGHRA, CDR2 YSYEKL. V was cut by 0 bases and J by 3 bases, with 14 bases left in between. This CDR3 is built from 16 residues. The CDR3 here is CASSQDPWSADYGYTF. CDR3 bases: TGCGCCAGCAGCCAAGACCCCTGGAGCGCTGACTATGGCTACACCTTC.

As for this clone: A much larger clone lies a single base off, so this may be a read error. V is TRBV7-3 and J is TRBJ1-2; the D gene is possibly TRBD1 (5 bases). Trimming left V 5 bases short and J 4 bases short, with 8 bases between. CDR1 is SGHTA, CDR2 FQGTGA, per germline. The CDR3 loop spans 12 amino acids. CDR3 in DNA: TGTGCCAGCAGCCGGGACGGCTATGGCTACACCTTC. Translation gives CASSRDGYGYTF.

J is TRBJ2-7 and V is TRBV5-1; TRBD2 matches 7 bases. CDR3 length: 16 amino acids. With V trimmed by 2 bases and J by 2 bases, 10 bases remained unmatched. Germline CDR1 reads SGHRS; CDR2 reads YFSETQ. The CDR3: CASSFRGGSRTYEQYF. The CDR3 coding sequence is TGCGCCAGCAGCTTCCGCGGGGGTTCCAGAACCTACGAGCAGTACTTC.

The chain recombines TRBV6-2 or TRBV6-3 with TRBJ1-1, with D possibly matching TRBD1 (5 bases). Germline CDR1 MNHEY, CDR2 SVGEGT. The CDR3 length is 15 residues. Trimming took off 6 bases at V and 1 base at J, with 15 bases between the two ends. The CDR3 coding sequence is TGTGCCAGCAGCCCTGCGAACACAGGGAACACTGAAGCTTTCTTT. Encoded protein: CASSPANTGNTEAFF.

The sample holds one count of this clone. The J gene is TRBJ1-3, the V gene TRBV4-1; the D is unclear. The CDR3 consists of 16 residues. With 4 bases removed from V and 2 bases from J, the gap between germline ends came to 15 bases. Looked up from germline, CDR1 is MGHRA and CDR2 is YSYEKL. CDR3 DNA: TGCGCCAGCAGCCTGCAGGTTGGAGGGACTGGAAACACCATATATTTT. It is translated as CASSLQVGGTGNTIYF.

The rearrangement joins TRBV10-2 to TRBJ1-2; D call uncertain. Trimming stripped 0 bases from V and 5 bases from J, with 19 bases between. Germline V gives CDR1 WSHSY, CDR2 SAAADI. The CDR3 covers 17 residues. Here the CDR3 reads CASSESLQWLSGYGYTF. CDR3 nucleotide sequence: TGCGCCAGCAGTGAGTCGCTCCAATGGCTATCGGGATATGGCTACACCTTC.

In DNA, the CDR3 is TGTGCCAGCAGCGTAGTCGGTGCGACCCCCGCTTCCACAGATACGCAGTATTTT. Amino acids: CASSVVGATPASTDTQYF. V and J are TRBV9 and TRBJ2-3; unclear D gene. The V and J ends lost 0 bases and 2 bases respectively, with 19 bases between them. The CDR3 has 18 residues. The germline V gene has CDR1 SGDLS and CDR2 YYNGEE.

The V call is TRBV5-1, the J call TRBJ1-1; 8 positions agree with TRBD1. Germline V gene data show CDR1 as SGHRS and CDR2 as YFSETQ. With V trimmed by 5 bases and J by 0 bases, 3 bases remained unmatched. CDR3 size: 14 residues. The CDR3 spells CASRVTGVNTEAFF. Here the CDR3 DNA reads TGCGCCAGCAGGGTGACAGGGGTGAACACTGAAGCTTTCTTT. Looking up the rest from reference TRBV5-1 and TRBJ1-1 gives the full variable domain: KAGVTQTPRYLIKTRGQQVTLSCSPISGHRSVSWYQQTPGQGLQFLFEYFSETQRNKGNFPGRFSGRQFSNSRSEMNVSTLELGDSALYLCASRVTGVNTEAFFGQGTRLTVV.

The gene calls are TRBV7-9 and TRBJ2-3, with 10 nucleotides matching TRBD1. V trimming: 3 bases; J trimming: 4 bases; junction bases outside the gene matches: 1. Germline CDR1 and CDR2: SEHNR and FQNEAQ (reference sequence). The CDR3 is 14 residues long. CDR3 in amino acids: CASSFGTGADTQYF. Written as DNA, the CDR3 is TGTGCCAGCAGCTTTGGGACAGGGGCAGATACGCAGTATTTT.

V and J are TRBV19 and TRBJ1-2; maybe TRBD1 (5 bases). The germline gives CDR1 LNHDA, CDR2 SQIVND (reference sequence). This CDR3 is built from 15 residues. CDR3 sequence: CASTFRPTGVYGYTF. The CDR3 nucleotides read TGTGCGAGCACTTTTAGGCCTACAGGCGTCTATGGCTACACCTTC.

J is TRBJ2-7 and V is TRBV11-2; D is possibly TRBD1 (6 bases). From germline, CDR1 is SGHAT and CDR2 FQNNGV. Trimming took 3 bases from V and 1 from J, leaving 13 bases between them. The CDR3 is made up of 15 amino acids. CDR3 nucleotide sequence: TGTGCCAGCAGCTTGGACAGATCCCTTTCCTACGAGCAGTACTTC. This encodes CASSLDRSLSYEQYF.